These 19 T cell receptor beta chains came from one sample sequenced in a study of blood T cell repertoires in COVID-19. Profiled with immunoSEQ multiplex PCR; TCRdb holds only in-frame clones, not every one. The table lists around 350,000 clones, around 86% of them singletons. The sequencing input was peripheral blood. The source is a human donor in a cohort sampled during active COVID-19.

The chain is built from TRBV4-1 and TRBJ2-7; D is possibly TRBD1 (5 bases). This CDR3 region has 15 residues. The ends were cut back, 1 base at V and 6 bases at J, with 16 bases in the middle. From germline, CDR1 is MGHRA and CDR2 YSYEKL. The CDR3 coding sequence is TGCGCCAGCAGCCAAGCTTGGGCAGGGCGTCTCGAGCAGTACTTC. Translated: CASSQAWAGRLEQYF.

DNA of the CDR3: TGTGCCAGCAGTTACAAGGTGCGATACCCCATAGGGGGCGGTGATGAAGCTTTCTTT. Its protein is CASSYKVRYPIGGGDEAFF. This sequence joins TRBV6-2 or TRBV6-3 and TRBJ1-1, with 7 positions matching TRBD1. V dropped 2 bases and J dropped 7; count of bases not matched to a gene: 22. Germline V gives CDR1 MNHEY, CDR2 SVGEGT. The CDR3 covers 19 residues.

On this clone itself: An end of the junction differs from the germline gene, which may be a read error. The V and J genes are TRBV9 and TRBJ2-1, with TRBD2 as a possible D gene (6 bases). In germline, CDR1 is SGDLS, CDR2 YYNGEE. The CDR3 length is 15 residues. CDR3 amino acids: CTSSPRTNSYNEQFF. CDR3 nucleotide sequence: TGTACCAGCAGCCCCCGGACTAATAGCTACAATGAGCAGTTCTTC.

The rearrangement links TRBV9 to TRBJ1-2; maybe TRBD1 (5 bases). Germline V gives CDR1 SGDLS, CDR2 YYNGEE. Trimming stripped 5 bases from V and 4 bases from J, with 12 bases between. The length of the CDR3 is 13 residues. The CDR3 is CASRGGGTYGYTF. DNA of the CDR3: TGTGCCAGCAGAGGTGGGGGGACCTATGGCTACACCTTC.

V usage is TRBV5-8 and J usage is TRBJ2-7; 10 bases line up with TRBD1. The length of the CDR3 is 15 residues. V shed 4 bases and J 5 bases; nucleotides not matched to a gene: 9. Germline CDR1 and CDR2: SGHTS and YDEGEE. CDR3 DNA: TGTGCCAGCAGCCTCGGGACAGGGGAAAGGAACGAGCAGTACTTC. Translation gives CASSLGTGERNEQYF.

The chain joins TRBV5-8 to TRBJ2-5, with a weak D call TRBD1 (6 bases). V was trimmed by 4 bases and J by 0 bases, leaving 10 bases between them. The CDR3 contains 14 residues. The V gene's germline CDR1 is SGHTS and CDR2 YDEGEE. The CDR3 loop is CASSKRTDQETQYF. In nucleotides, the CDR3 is TGTGCCAGCAGCAAAAGGACAGACCAAGAGACCCAGTACTTC.

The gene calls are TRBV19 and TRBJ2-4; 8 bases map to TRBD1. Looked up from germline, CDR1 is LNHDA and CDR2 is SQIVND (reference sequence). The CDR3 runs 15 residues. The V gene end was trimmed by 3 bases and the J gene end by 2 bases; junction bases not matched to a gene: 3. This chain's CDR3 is CASSIAGGPKNIQYF. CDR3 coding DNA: TGTGCCAGTAGTATTGCAGGGGGCCCCAAAAACATTCAGTACTTC.

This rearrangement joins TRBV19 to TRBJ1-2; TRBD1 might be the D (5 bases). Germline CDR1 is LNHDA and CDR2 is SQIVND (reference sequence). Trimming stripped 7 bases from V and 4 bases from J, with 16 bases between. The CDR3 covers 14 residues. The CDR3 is CASMRGPGGYGYTF. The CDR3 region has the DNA TGTGCCAGTATGCGAGGCCCGGGGGGCTATGGCTACACCTTC.

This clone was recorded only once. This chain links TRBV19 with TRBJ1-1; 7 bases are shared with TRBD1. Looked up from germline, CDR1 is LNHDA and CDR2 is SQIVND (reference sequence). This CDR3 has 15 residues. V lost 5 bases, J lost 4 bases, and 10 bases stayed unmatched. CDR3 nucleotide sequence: TGTGCCAGTAGTCCATATTGGACAGGAGGCACTGAAGCTTTCTTT. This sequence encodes CASSPYWTGGTEAFF.

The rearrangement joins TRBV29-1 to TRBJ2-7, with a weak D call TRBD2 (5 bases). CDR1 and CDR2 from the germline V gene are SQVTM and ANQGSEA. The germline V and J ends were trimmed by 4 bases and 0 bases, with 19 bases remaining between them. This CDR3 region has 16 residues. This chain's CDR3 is CSVANSRAVSSYEQYF. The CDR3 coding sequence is TGCAGCGTTGCCAACTCGAGGGCAGTTAGCTCCTACGAGCAGTACTTC.

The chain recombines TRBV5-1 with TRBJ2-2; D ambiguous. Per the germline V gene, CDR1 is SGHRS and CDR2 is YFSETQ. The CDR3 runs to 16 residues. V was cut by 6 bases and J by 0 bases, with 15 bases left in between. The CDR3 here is CASKAGANANTGELFF. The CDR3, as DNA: TGCGCCAGCAAGGCCGGAGCGAACGCGAACACCGGGGAGCTGTTTTTT.

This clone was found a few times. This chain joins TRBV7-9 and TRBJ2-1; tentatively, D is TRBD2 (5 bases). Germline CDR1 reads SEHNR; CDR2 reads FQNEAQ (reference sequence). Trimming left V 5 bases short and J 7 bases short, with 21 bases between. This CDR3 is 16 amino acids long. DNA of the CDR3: TGTGCCAGCAGCGGGCTTCGGGATCTCTTGTCTAATGAGCAGTTCTTC. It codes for CASSGLRDLLSNEQFF.

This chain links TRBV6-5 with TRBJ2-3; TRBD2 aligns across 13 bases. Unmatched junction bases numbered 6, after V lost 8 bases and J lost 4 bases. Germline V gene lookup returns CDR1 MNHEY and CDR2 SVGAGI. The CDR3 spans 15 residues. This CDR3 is CASAIGLAGADTQYF. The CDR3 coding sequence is TGTGCCAGCGCCATTGGACTAGCGGGAGCAGATACGCAGTATTTT.

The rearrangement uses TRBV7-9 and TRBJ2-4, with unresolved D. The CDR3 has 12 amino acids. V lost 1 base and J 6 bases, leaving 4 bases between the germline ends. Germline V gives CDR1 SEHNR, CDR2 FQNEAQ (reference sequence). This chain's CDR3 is CASSLVANIQYF. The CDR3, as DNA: TGTGCCAGCAGCTTAGTGGCAAACATTCAGTACTTC.

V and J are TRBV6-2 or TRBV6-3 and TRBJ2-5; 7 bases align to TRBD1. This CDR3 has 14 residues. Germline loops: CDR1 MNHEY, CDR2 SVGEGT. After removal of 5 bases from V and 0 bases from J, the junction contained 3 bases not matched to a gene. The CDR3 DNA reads TGTGCCAGCAGTATCGGGACAGACCAAGAGACCCAGTACTTC. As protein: CASSIGTDQETQYF.

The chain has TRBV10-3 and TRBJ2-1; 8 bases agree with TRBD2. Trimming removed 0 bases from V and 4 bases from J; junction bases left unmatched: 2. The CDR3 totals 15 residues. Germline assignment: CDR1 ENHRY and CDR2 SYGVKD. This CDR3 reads CAISESSGEYNEQFF. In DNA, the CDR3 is TGTGCCATCAGTGAGTCTAGCGGGGAGTACAATGAGCAGTTCTTC.

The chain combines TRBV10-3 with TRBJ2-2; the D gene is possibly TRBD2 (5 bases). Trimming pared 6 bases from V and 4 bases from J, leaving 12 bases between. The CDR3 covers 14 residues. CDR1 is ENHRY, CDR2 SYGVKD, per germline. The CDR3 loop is CAISQDSITGELFF. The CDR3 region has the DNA TGTGCCATCAGCCAGGACTCGATCACCGGGGAGCTGTTTTTT.

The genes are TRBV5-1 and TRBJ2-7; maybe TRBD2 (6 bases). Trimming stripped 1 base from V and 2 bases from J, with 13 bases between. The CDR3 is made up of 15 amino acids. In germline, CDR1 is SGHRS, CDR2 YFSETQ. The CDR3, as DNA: TGCGCCAGCAGCTTGTCGGGGGTCGGGACCTACGAGCAGTACTTC. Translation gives CASSLSGVGTYEQYF.

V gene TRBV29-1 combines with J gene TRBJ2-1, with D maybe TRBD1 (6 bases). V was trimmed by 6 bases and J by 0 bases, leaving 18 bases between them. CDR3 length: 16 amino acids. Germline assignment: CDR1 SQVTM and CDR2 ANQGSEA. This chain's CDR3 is CSVDELRTASYNEQFF. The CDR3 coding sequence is TGCAGCGTCGACGAGCTTCGGACAGCCTCCTACAATGAGCAGTTCTTC.